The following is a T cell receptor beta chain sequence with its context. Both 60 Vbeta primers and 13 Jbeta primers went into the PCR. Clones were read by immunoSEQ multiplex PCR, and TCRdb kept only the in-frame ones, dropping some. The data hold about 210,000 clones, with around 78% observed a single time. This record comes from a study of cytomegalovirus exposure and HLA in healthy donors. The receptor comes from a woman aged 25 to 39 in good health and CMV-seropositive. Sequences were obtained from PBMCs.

CDR3 in amino acids: CSVEKEGGGLYEQYF. The CDR3 nucleotides are TGCAGCGTCGAGAAAGAAGGGGGCGGGCTGTACGAGCAGTACTTC. The chain uses TRBV29-1 and TRBJ2-7; TRBD1 matches at 7 bases. This CDR3 spans 15 amino acids. V lost 6 bases, J lost 4 bases, and 15 bases stayed unmatched. Germline V gives CDR1 SQVTM, CDR2 ANQGSEA.